This record concerns one T cell receptor (beta chain) sequence. The antigen is unknown. The V gene lost 10 bases and the J gene lost 0 bases, with 13 bases spanning the gap. CDR1 is MDHEN, CDR2 SYDVKM, per germline. The CDR3 is made up of 13 amino acids. This entry belongs to a study of T cell clones after liver transplantation. Study overall: A pre-transplant mixed lymphocyte reaction with TCRbeta sequencing defined graft-donor-reactive clones followed in post-transplant blood. Samples came pre-transplant, pre-randomization before withdrawal, and post-randomization after withdrawal ended. Third-party-reactive TCRbeta sequences from pre-transplant mixed lymphocyte reactions served as antigen-independent comparators.

Study findings and constraints: A significant post-transplant drop in circulating graft-donor-reactive CD4 TCRbeta sequences occurred in most of the 8 subjects.

The data were produced by immunoSEQ multiplex PCR, yet TCRdb's version contains in-frame clones alone and is incomplete. The table has 55,000 to 75,000 clones, 70% seen once. The material sequenced was CD4+ T cells from blood, taken at the approximately 16-month timepoint. This clonotype was sampled from a human patient who received a liver transplant. The graft donor may be the source of some T cells. The rearrangement links TRBV28 to TRBJ2-7, with D perhaps matching TRBD1 (5 bases). CDR3 sequence reads: CATRQWSSYEQYF. As DNA, the CDR3 is TGTGCCACCCGACAGTGGAGCTCCTACGAGCAGTACTTC. Combining the CDR3 with reference TRBV28 and TRBJ2-7 gives the whole variable domain DVKVTQSSRYLVKRTGEKVFLECVQDMDHENMFWYRQDPGLGLRLIYFSYDVKMKEKGDIPEGYSVSREKKERFSLILESASTNQTSMYLCATRQWSSYEQYFGPGTRLTVT.